Following are 13 T cell receptor beta chains from one sample sequenced in a study of beta chain features in type 1 diabetes. Notes on the study in general: Type 1 diabetes patients had moderately but significantly shorter TCRB CDR3s in all four CD4+ subsets.

No antigens are known for them. The investigators reverse transcribed all of the isolated RNA, so they sequenced expressed TCRB transcripts. Profiled with immunoSEQ multiplex PCR; TCRdb holds only in-frame clones, not every one. The top ten clones hold nearly 0.04% of a sample with about 660,000 clones, 11% to 15% of them seen once. The sample consisted of naive CD4+ T cells from blood. The receptors shown here come from a man aged 18 to 29 with type 1 diabetes.

The V and J genes are TRBV30 and TRBJ2-3; D ambiguous. The germline V and J ends were trimmed by 1 base and 7 bases, with 12 bases remaining between them. Germline V gene data show CDR1 as GTSNPN and CDR2 as SVGIG (reference sequence). The CDR3 consists of 13 residues. The CDR3 loop reads CAWSAGWVNTQYF. The CDR3 DNA is TGTGCCTGGAGTGCCGGTTGGGTAAATACGCAGTATTTT.

This clone was seen more than once but under ten times. The chain joins TRBV5-1 to TRBJ2-4, with a weak D call TRBD2 (6 bases). CDR3 length equals 13 residues. The V gene's germline CDR1 is SGHRS and CDR2 YFSETQ. V lost 4 bases and J 7 bases, leaving 12 bases between the germline ends. The CDR3 region is CASSASGDNIQYF. CDR3 in DNA: TGCGCCAGCAGCGCTTCGGGGGACAACATTCAGTACTTC.

This clone was detected only a few times. DNA of the CDR3: TGCAGCGTAGGCCTACAGGGGTACAATGAGCAGTTCTTC. It translates to CSVGLQGYNEQFF. The rearrangement joins TRBV29-1 to TRBJ2-1; 7 positions agree with TRBD1. The junction had 6 bases not matched to a gene; V was cut back by 6 bases and J by 4 bases. This CDR3 spans 13 amino acids. Per germline, CDR1 SQVTM and CDR2 ANQGSEA.

This clone has only one observation. The CDR3 coding sequence is TGTGCCAGCAGCTTAGCAGGAACCTTAAACTATGGCTACACCTTC. It encodes CASSLAGTLNYGYTF. This rearrangement joins TRBV11-2 to TRBJ1-2; unclear D gene. The CDR3 totals 15 residues. From germline, CDR1 is SGHAT and CDR2 FQNNGV. The V end lost 1 base, the J end lost 2 bases, and 11 bases lay between the germline ends.

The rearrangement joins TRBV5-1 to TRBJ2-6; D uncertain. In germline, CDR1 is SGHRS, CDR2 YFSETQ. V dropped 2 bases and J dropped 6 bases, with 6 bases sitting between them. The CDR3 has 13 residues. In DNA, the CDR3 is TGCGCCAGCAGCTTACAATCGGCCAACGTCCTGACTTTC. This encodes CASSLQSANVLTF.

The V gene is TRBV27, the J gene TRBJ2-7, with 7 nucleotides matching TRBD1. Germline V gene data show CDR1 as MNHEY and CDR2 as SMNVEV (reference sequence). The CDR3 is 14 residues long. Losses at the gene ends were 7 bases for V and 3 bases for J; bases not matched to a gene: 9. The CDR3 region has the DNA TGTGCCAGCACCGAGAGACAGGGAATCTACGAGCAGTACTTC. Its protein is CASTERQGIYEQYF.

Concerning this clone: The sample carries other DNA sequences with the same CDR3. J is TRBJ1-2 and V is TRBV30; unclear D gene. CDR3 size: 11 residues. The germline gives CDR1 GTSNPN, CDR2 SVGIG (reference sequence). The ends were cut back, 2 bases at V and 8 bases at J, with 9 bases in the middle. CDR3 DNA: TGTGCCTGGAGTCCCGGGTACGGCTACACCTTC. It specifies CAWSPGYGYTF.

This rearrangement joins TRBV25-1 to TRBJ1-1, with 7 bases identical to TRBD1. CDR1 is MGHDK and CDR2 is SYGVNS in the germline V gene. The CDR3 consists of 18 residues. With V trimmed by 2 bases and J by 0 bases, 12 bases remained unmatched. This CDR3 is CASSEGIVGQLMNTEAFF. The CDR3, as DNA: TGTGCCAGCAGTGAAGGCATAGTGGGACAGCTTATGAACACTGAAGCTTTCTTT.

This chain uses TRBV28 with TRBJ2-1; no clear D. The V end lost 5 bases, the J end lost 8 bases, and 16 bases lay between the germline ends. This CDR3 is built from 14 residues. Germline V CDR1 and CDR2: MDHEN, SYDVKM. For the CDR3, the DNA is TGTGCCAGCAGTCCTCCCGCACCGTACGATGAGCAGTTCTTC. Translation gives CASSPPAPYDEQFF.

J is TRBJ1-5 and V is TRBV28, with D maybe TRBD1 (5 bases). Germline values: CDR1 MDHEN, CDR2 SYDVKM. V lost 7 bases, J lost 4 bases, and 14 bases lay in between. The length of the CDR3 is 14 residues. In nucleotides, the CDR3 is TGTGCCAGCATCAACCTGGGGGGGAATCAGCCCCAGCATTTT. Amino acids: CASINLGGNQPQHF.

This clone was recorded a few times. The chain couples TRBV7-2 to TRBJ2-1; D possibly matches TRBD1 or TRBD2 (5 bases each). This CDR3 comprises 14 residues. In germline, CDR1 is SGHTA, CDR2 FQGNSA. The V and J ends lost 0 bases and 8 bases respectively, with 11 bases between them. In nucleotides, the CDR3 is TGTGCCAGCAGCTTAGCTTGGGGGAATGATGAGCAGTTCTTC. Amino acids: CASSLAWGNDEQFF.

The chain has TRBV6-5 and TRBJ2-1, with unresolved D. The germline V gene encodes CDR1 MNHEY and CDR2 SVGAGI. Trimming cost V 5 bases and J 9 bases, with 8 bases left between them. This CDR3 has 11 residues. The CDR3 loop is CASSKSREQFF. The CDR3 DNA is TGTGCCAGCAGTAAAAGCCGTGAGCAGTTCTTC.

This chain links TRBV11-2 with TRBJ1-4; TRBD1 matches at 11 bases. Germline CDR1 is SGHAT and CDR2 is FQNNGV. This CDR3 has 15 amino acids. J was trimmed by 7 bases and V by 1 base; bases with no gene match: 2. The CDR3 nucleotides are TGTGCCAGCAGCTTAGGGACAGGGGGCCCTGAAAAACTGTTTTTT. This translates into CASSLGTGGPEKLFF.